This T cell receptor (beta chain) was observed in a study of identical twins. Regarding this clonotype: Its antigen is unknown.

Study-wide findings and caveats: With beta out-of-frame sequences, excess sharing by twins was weaker. Where out-of-frame alpha sequences were twin-shared, they showed excess low generation probability.

The CDR3 is 12 residues long. Germline CDR1 is SGHRS and CDR2 is YFSETQ. With 2 bases removed from V and 8 bases from J, the gap between germline ends came to 8 bases. Via MiXCR, TCRdb re-called the 5' RACE reads, giving one row per CDR3 protein. Of 510,000 or so distinct CDR3 sequences in the sample, around 15% were seen once. The sample was also reused in another study, on yellow fever vaccine responses in identical twins.

Sequencing input: CD4+ T cells sorted from blood. The chain is built from TRBV5-1 and TRBJ2-1, with D perhaps being TRBD1 or TRBD2 (6 bases each). This TCR came from a woman between 18 and 30 years old in good health. The CDR3 DNA follows: TGCGCCAGCAGCTTCGGGGGCCATGAGCAGTTCTTC. It is translated as CASSFGGHEQFF.